The rows below give T cell receptor beta chains drawn from one sample of a study of T-cell memory formation after mild COVID-19. TCRdb re-called the 5' RACE reads through MiXCR, storing one row per CDR3 protein. The sample holds about 430,000 distinct CDR3 sequences, roughly 24% seen once. Sequenced material: PBMCs or a T cell subset sorted from them (not recorded which). These receptors were obtained from an adult woman who had mild COVID-19 (a few samples of this study predate the infection). Cell type and time point are not known. Both conserved end residues are part of each CDR3. A D gene is named only where the DNA matches it firmly. Only part of the rows carry a size: once, few, many, or a class if the clone is expanded.

clone_size d_call j_call v_call cdr3_nt cdr3_aa
. . TRBJ1-2 TRBV7-9 TGTGCCAGCAGCGCCTACAGGACTAACTATGGCTACACCTTC CASSAYRTNYGYTF
many TRBD2 TRBJ2-7 TRBV7-2 TGTGCCAGCAGGTTCGCAACCGGGACTAGCAGCGAGCAGTACTTC CASRFATGTSSEQYF
. TRBD2 TRBJ2-3 TRBV20-1 TGCAGTGCTAGAGATACGGGAGGGGATACGCAGTATTTT CSARDTGGDTQYF
few . TRBJ2-6 TRBV24-1 TGTGCCACCAGTGAAGAGGGAGGCAGGGGGACGAGGGGGGCCAACGTCCTGACTTTC CATSEEGGRGTRGANVLTF
. TRBD2 TRBJ2-2 TRBV15 TGTGCCACCAGCAGTCTAGCGGGAGAGCACACCGGGGAGCTGTTTTTT CATSSLAGEHTGELFF
. TRBD2 TRBJ2-3 TRBV7-2 TGTGCCAGCAGGGAGATAGCGGGAGTGGATACGCAGTATTTT CASREIAGVDTQYF
few . TRBJ1-1 TRBV7-9 TGTGCCAGCAGCTTATCCGGAGTGGACCGGGAAGCTTTCTTT CASSLSGVDREAFF
few TRBD1 TRBJ2-1 TRBV5-1 TGCGCCAGCGCCAAACAGGGGGCGAGCTCCTACAATGAGCAGTTCTTC CASAKQGASSYNEQFF
. . TRBJ2-3 TRBV5-1 TGCGCCAGCAGCCCGATTTCTGGCCGCACAGATACGCAGTATTTT CASSPISGRTDTQYF
many . TRBJ2-2 TRBV7-6 TGTGCCAGCAGCCTCGACAGCCTACCGAACACCGGGGAGCTGTTTTTT CASSLDSLPNTGELFF
. TRBD2 TRBJ2-3 TRBV9 TGTGCCAGCAGCGTAGGGACTAGCGGCCCAGATACGCAGTATTTT CASSVGTSGPDTQYF
. TRBD1 TRBJ2-1 TRBV20-1 TGCAGTGCCTTGGGACCGACAGGGGTAGTGAGTGAGCAGTTCTTC CSALGPTGVVSEQFF
. . TRBJ1-6 TRBV7-9 TGTGCCAGCAGCTTGTCGGACGGAGCTTATAATTCACCCCTCCACTTT CASSLSDGAYNSPLHF
many . TRBJ1-2 TRBV12-3/TRBV12-4 TGTGCCAGCAGTTTGAACTATGGCTACACCTTC CASSLNYGYTF
. TRBD2 TRBJ2-1 TRBV24-1 TGTGCCACCAGTGATCCGCGTCGGGCGGGAGACGATGAGCAGTTCTTC CATSDPRRAGDDEQFF
. TRBD2 TRBJ2-7 TRBV3-1 TGTGCCAGCAGCCCCGGCGGTAGCGGGGGATCCTACGAGCAGTACTTC CASSPGGSGGSYEQYF
. . TRBJ1-2 TRBV7-3 TGTGCCAGCAGCTTACGAAATGGGCAGGCCACTGGCTACACCTTC CASSLRNGQATGYTF
few . TRBJ1-6 TRBV27 TGTGCCAGCAGGAGCACGAGGGGAGGTTCACCCCTCCACTTT CASRSTRGGSPLHF
few . TRBJ2-5 TRBV5-4 TGTGCCAGCAGCGGGGGGACGGCCCAAGAGACCCAGTACTTC CASSGGTAQETQYF
. TRBD2 TRBJ2-3 TRBV2 TGTGCCAGCAGTGATAGCGGGGGACGGAAAGATACGCAGTATTTT CASSDSGGRKDTQYF
. . TRBJ1-2 TRBV7-9 TGTGCCAGCAGCTTAGCGGGGGATAAGAACTATGGCTACACCTTC CASSLAGDKNYGYTF
. . TRBJ2-5 TRBV6-5 TGTGCCAGCAGTCTCTCCGGTTCCCCCTTGGTGAGGGAGACCCAGTACTTC CASSLSGSPLVRETQYF
. . TRBJ2-7 TRBV7-9 TGTGCCAGCAGCTTAGGGGGAGTCCTAAAGGAGCAGTACTTC CASSLGGVLKEQYF
. . TRBJ2-4 TRBV12-3/TRBV12-4 TGTGCCAGCACCCGGGGCGCGGGGGCCAAAAACATTCAGTACTTC CASTRGAGAKNIQYF
. . TRBJ1-1 TRBV6-1 TGTGCCAGCAGTGAAAGCCTTGGAGTGTACACTGAAGCTTTCTTT CASSESLGVYTEAFF
few . TRBJ2-7 TRBV30 TGTGCCTGGAGTGTGGGCAGGGGATACGAGCAGTACTTC CAWSVGRGYEQYF
. . TRBJ2-7 TRBV5-1 TGCGCCAGCAGCTTGGAGTCAGAGAGCTCCTACGAGCAGTACTTC CASSLESESSYEQYF
. TRBD1 TRBJ2-7 TRBV29-1 TGCAGCGCCCTCCCGGACAGGGGGAGCGAGCAGTACTTC CSALPDRGSEQYF
. . TRBJ1-6 TRBV5-1 TGCGCCAGCAGCCGCTTAGGGGAGGGTCGGAATTCACCCCTCCACTTT CASSRLGEGRNSPLHF
. . TRBJ1-1 TRBV15 TGTGCCACCAGCAGAGAATGGGGAAATGAAGCTTTCTTT CATSREWGNEAFF
few . TRBJ2-5 TRBV20-1 TGCAGTGCTATCCCCGCAGGTCAACCCGCGGAGACCCAGTACTTC CSAIPAGQPAETQYF